One sample yielded the 25 T cell receptor beta chains listed below, sequenced in a study of blood T cells in healthy people across ages. It was with a sample-barcoded 5' primer and a J-beta primer mix that a second PCR of roughly 6 to 11 cycles was run. TCRdb passed the 5' RACE reads through MiXCR, listing each CDR3 protein once. Of approximately 810,000 distinct CDR3 sequences listed, more than 25% are singletons. What was sequenced was blood. The receptors here all came from an elderly woman in good health.

The rearrangement links TRBV13 to TRBJ1-6; 9 bases are a match to TRBD1. V shed 4 bases and J 7 bases; nucleotides not matched to a gene: 8. The CDR3 contains 16 residues. Germline V gives CDR1 PRHDT, CDR2 FYEKMQ (reference sequence). The CDR3 region has the DNA TGTGCCAGCAGCTCCGCAATTGGGACAGGGAATTCACCCCTCCACTTT. Residues: CASSSAIGTGNSPLHF.

This clonotype has more than one count but fewer than ten. The gene calls are TRBV9 and TRBJ1-6, with 8 bases aligning to TRBD1. In germline, CDR1 is SGDLS, CDR2 YYNGEE. The CDR3 is made up of 18 amino acids. Trimming removed 2 bases from V and 6 bases from J; junction bases left unmatched: 13. The CDR3 coding sequence is TGTGCCAGCAGCGTGACAGGGGATCGATCCGGCGGTAATTCACCCCTCCACTTT. Amino acids: CASSVTGDRSGGNSPLHF.

This clonotype was detected ten times or more. The rearrangement joins TRBV20-1 to TRBJ2-5, with a tentative D call TRBD2 (6 bases). The length of the CDR3 is 14 residues. The V gene's germline CDR1 is DFQATT and CDR2 SNEGSKA (reference sequence). Trimming shortened V by 3 bases and J by 5 bases, and 16 bases separated the two germline ends. In DNA, the CDR3 is TGCAGTGCTAGGACCGTATCGGGGGTGGAGACCCAGTACTTC. Its translation: CSARTVSGVETQYF.

The chain uses TRBV4-2 and TRBJ1-2; possible D gene TRBD1, 6 bases. V was pared by 4 bases and J by 4 bases, with 16 bases between. CDR3 length: 15 residues. From germline, CDR1 is LGHNA and CDR2 YNFKEQ. The CDR3 nucleotides are TGTGCCAGCAGCCGTATAGAGGGGGTGGCCTATGGCTACACCTTC. Translated, it gives CASSRIEGVAYGYTF.

This clonotype was seen at least ten times. V is TRBV4-3 and J is TRBJ1-5; no definite D call. This CDR3 has 16 residues. Trimming took off 4 bases at V and 1 base at J, with 14 bases between the two ends. CDR1 LGHNA and CDR2 YSLEER come from the germline V gene. CDR3 sequence reads: CASSRPGGISNQPQHF. CDR3 sequence (DNA): TGCGCCAGCAGCCGCCCGGGAGGGATAAGCAATCAGCCCCAGCATTTT.

In this sample, this clonotype turned up a few times. The V gene is TRBV3-1, the J gene TRBJ2-5; possibly TRBD2 for D (7 bases). The CDR3 is made up of 17 amino acids. Germline V gives CDR1 LGHDT, CDR2 YNNKEL (reference sequence). V dropped 2 bases and J dropped 5 bases, with 21 bases sitting between them. The CDR3 reads CASSQLQGRGLGETQYF. CDR3 in DNA: TGTGCCAGCAGCCAACTCCAGGGGAGGGGGTTAGGGGAGACCCAGTACTTC.

This clonotype was detected ten times or more. This chain connects TRBV10-3 to TRBJ2-4; D perhaps matches TRBD1 (6 bases). The ends were cut back, 3 bases at V and 7 bases at J, with 22 bases in the middle. The germline gives CDR1 ENHRY, CDR2 SYGVKD. The CDR3 extends over 17 amino acids. This CDR3 reads CAISEQQGNTRGNIQYF. The CDR3 nucleotides are TGTGCCATCAGTGAACAACAGGGAAATACCCGAGGGAACATTCAGTACTTC.

This clonotype was seen ten or more times. V is TRBV20-1 and J is TRBJ1-2; D not resolved. Per the germline V gene, CDR1 is DFQATT and CDR2 is SNEGSKA (reference sequence). The CDR3 covers 14 residues. Trimming took 0 bases from V and 4 from J, leaving 12 bases between them. CDR3 region: CSARDFPKGYGYTF. CDR3 bases: TGCAGTGCTAGAGATTTCCCGAAGGGCTATGGCTACACCTTC.

About this clonotype itself: Germline is not matched at one junction end, which may reflect a read error. The J gene is TRBJ2-1, the V gene TRBV10-3; no definite D call. There are 15 residues in the CDR3. Germline CDR1 reads ENHRY; CDR2 reads SYGVKD. This chain's CDR3 is CASSESARTYNEQFF. CDR3 nucleotide sequence: TGTGCCAGCAGTGAAAGCGCTAGGACCTACAATGAGCAGTTCTTC.

The genes are TRBV6-1 and TRBJ2-7; D is perhaps TRBD1 (5 bases). The CDR3 runs to 14 residues. The V end was cut by 3 bases, the J end by 2 bases, with 11 bases between. The germline gives CDR1 MNHNS, CDR2 SASEGT. CDR3: CASSETGATYEQYF. The CDR3 bases are TGTGCCAGCAGTGAGACTGGGGCCACCTACGAGCAGTACTTC.

This clonotype was observed many times. V usage is TRBV7-2 and J usage is TRBJ2-5; 9 bases match TRBD2. The CDR3 sequence is 13 residues long. V was clipped by 8 bases and J by 4 bases; unmatched bases: 5. Germline V lookup: CDR1 SGHTA, CDR2 FQGNSA. The CDR3 coding sequence is TGTGCCAGCCGGGGGACTAGCCGAGAGACCCAGTACTTC. Encoded protein: CASRGTSRETQYF.

As regards this clonotype: Given a much more abundant clone one base away, this may be a read error. The chain couples TRBV20-1 to TRBJ2-7; 8 positions agree with TRBD2. The V gene end was trimmed by 0 bases and the J gene end by 7 bases; junction bases not matched to a gene: 11. This CDR3 comprises 15 residues. In germline, CDR1 is DFQATT, CDR2 SNEGSKA (reference sequence). The CDR3 DNA follows: TGCAGTGCTAGAGACCCGGGGGGGCCGTACAATGAGCAGTACTTC. Translating gives CSARDPGGPYNEQYF.

In its sample, this clonotype was seen a few times. A read error may explain this, as a much larger clone is one base away. The V and J genes are TRBV12-3 or TRBV12-4 and TRBJ1-2; D uncertain. The CDR3 loop spans 13 amino acids. Trimming removed 6 bases from V and 2 bases from J, with 10 bases in between. CDR3 in amino acids: CASRRGLNYGYTF. The CDR3 nucleotides are TGTGCCAGCAGGCGGGGATTAAACTATGGCTACACCTTC.

The chain employs TRBV19 and TRBJ1-2; D is unclear. Germline lookup yields CDR1 LNHDA and CDR2 SQIVND (reference sequence). This CDR3 comprises 13 residues. V lost 2 bases and J 2 bases, leaving 6 bases between the germline ends. CDR3 protein: CASSIRENYGYTF. DNA for the CDR3: TGTGCCAGTAGTATACGGGAAAACTATGGCTACACCTTC. Full variable domain (outside the CDR3, taken from reference TRBV19 and TRBJ1-2): DGGITQSPKYLFRKEGQNVTLSCEQNLNHDAMYWYRQDPGQGLRLIYYSQIVNDFQKGDIAEGYSVSREKKESFPLTVTSAQKNPTAFYLCASSIRENYGYTFGSGTRLTVV.

This clonotype was counted many times. The V and J genes are TRBV30 and TRBJ2-4; D gene unclear. V lost 0 bases to trimming and J lost 8 bases, with 11 bases between them. Germline-derived CDR1 and CDR2 are GTSNPN and SVGIG (reference sequence). The CDR3 covers 13 residues. For the CDR3, the DNA is TGTGCCTGGAGTGTACTCCAGTGGGACATTCAGTACTTC. It translates to CAWSVLQWDIQYF.

This clonotype came up many times. The chain recombines TRBV7-2 with TRBJ1-2; TRBD1 agrees at 9 bases. The CDR3 consists of 15 residues. Germline trimming cut 3 bases from V and 0 bases from J; bases unmatched to any gene: 2. The V gene's germline CDR1 is SGHTA and CDR2 FQGNSA. CDR3 nucleotides: TGTGCCAGCAGCTTTGACAGGGGGACTAACTATGGCTACACCTTC. Translating gives CASSFDRGTNYGYTF.

This clonotype has just a few counts. The chain combines TRBV20-1 with TRBJ1-6; D remains ambiguous. CDR1 and CDR2 (germline): DFQATT, SNEGSKA (reference sequence). V was clipped by 1 base and J by 10 bases, with 11 bases between them. This CDR3 has 13 residues. The DNA of the CDR3 is TGCAGTGCTAGAGTGCCGGGAAACTCACCCCTCCACTTT. Translated, it gives CSARVPGNSPLHF.

The chain uses TRBV3-1 and TRBJ2-7; 11 nucleotides line up with TRBD1. V was pared by 8 bases and J by 7 bases, with 10 bases of the junction left unmatched. The CDR3 is 14 amino acids. Germline CDR1 LGHDT, CDR2 YNNKEL (reference sequence). The CDR3 DNA reads as TGTGCCAGCCGTGCCGGACAGGGGGCAGTAGAGCAGTACTTC. Its protein product is CASRAGQGAVEQYF.

The chain combines TRBV4-1 with TRBJ2-7, with 10 bases matching TRBD1. Near its end, the DNA agrees better with TRBJ2-5, so the J call may be wrong. CDR3 length equals 16 residues. CDR1 and CDR2 from the germline V gene are MGHRA and YSYEKL. The CDR3 loop is CASSQGRGQGMKTQYF. The CDR3 nucleotides are TGCGCCAGCAGCCAAGGGCGGGGACAGGGGATGAAGACCCAGTACTTC.

The rearrangement links TRBV2 to TRBJ1-3, with TRBD1 identical over 7 bases. Looked up from germline, CDR1 is SNHLY and CDR2 is FYNNEI. Unmatched junction bases numbered 5, after V lost 6 bases and J lost 0 bases. The CDR3 covers 15 residues. The DNA for the CDR3 is TGTGCCAGCAGCCGGGACAGAAGCTCTGGAAACACCATATATTTT. It translates to CASSRDRSSGNTIYF.

This clonotype was observed many times. The chain joins TRBV12-3 or TRBV12-4 to TRBJ1-2, with D perhaps TRBD1 (5 bases). The CDR3 runs 16 residues. The V and J ends lost 6 bases and 3 bases respectively, with 20 bases between them. CDR3 DNA sequence: TGTGCCAGCAGCCTCGTTGGGGGTGGATCCTACTATGGCTACACCTTC. This translates into CASSLVGGGSYYGYTF.

In its sample, this clonotype was seen many times. V and J are TRBV20-1 and TRBJ2-5, with 7 bases fitting TRBD1. CDR1 is DFQATT and CDR2 is SNEGSKA in the germline V gene (reference sequence). The junction had 11 bases not matched to a gene; V was cut back by 3 bases and J by 1 base. The CDR3 totals 16 residues. This chain's CDR3 is CSASRGSLLLQETQYF. The DNA of the CDR3 is TGCAGTGCTAGCAGGGGGAGCTTGCTCCTCCAAGAGACCCAGTACTTC.

V and J are TRBV6-1 and TRBJ1-1; D is unresolved. Germline CDR1 MNHNS, CDR2 SASEGT. The CDR3 extends over 12 amino acids. Trimming shortened V by 3 bases and J by 10 bases, and 12 bases separated the two germline ends. Written as DNA, the CDR3 is TGTGCCAGCAGTGATTTTTGGGAGATAGCTTTCTTT. As protein: CASSDFWEIAFF.

Comment on this clonotype: One base away lies a much larger clone, so this may be a sequencing read error. CDR3 nucleotide sequence: TGCAGTGCTCCTAACAGGGGGCGAACTCCTGAAGCTTTCTTT. Protein product: CSAPNRGRTPEAFF. This chain links TRBV20-1 with TRBJ1-1, with 9 bases that match TRBD1. The germline CDR1 and CDR2 sequences are DFQATT and SNEGSKA (reference sequence). The CDR3 is 14 residues long. Unmatched junction bases numbered 10, after V lost 5 bases and J lost 6 bases.

V usage is TRBV20-1 and J usage is TRBJ2-5; TRBD2 matches at 11 bases. V lost 6 bases to trimming and J lost 11 bases; unmatched junction nucleotides: 14. The germline V gene encodes CDR1 DFQATT and CDR2 SNEGSKA (reference sequence). This CDR3 contains 14 residues. The CDR3: CSAPTSGGWNEQYF. The CDR3 bases are TGCAGTGCCCCCACTAGCGGGGGTTGGAATGAGCAGTACTTC.